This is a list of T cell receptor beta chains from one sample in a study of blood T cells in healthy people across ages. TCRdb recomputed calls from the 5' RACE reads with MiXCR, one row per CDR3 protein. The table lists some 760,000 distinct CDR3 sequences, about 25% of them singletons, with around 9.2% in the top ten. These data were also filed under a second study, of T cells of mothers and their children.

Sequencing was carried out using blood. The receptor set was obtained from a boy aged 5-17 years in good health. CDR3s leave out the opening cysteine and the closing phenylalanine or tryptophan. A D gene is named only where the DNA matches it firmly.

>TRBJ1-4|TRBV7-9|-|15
ASSFSQGGRLGEKLF
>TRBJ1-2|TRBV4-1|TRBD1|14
ASSQPRADRGYGYT
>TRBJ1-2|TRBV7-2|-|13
ASSLVFGGASGYT
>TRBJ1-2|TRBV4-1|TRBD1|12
ASSHRDRGNGYT
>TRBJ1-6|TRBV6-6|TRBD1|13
ASRPTGQDNSPLH
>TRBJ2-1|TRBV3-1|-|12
ASSQEVQRGEQF
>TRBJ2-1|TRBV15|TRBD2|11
ATSRGSGSEQF
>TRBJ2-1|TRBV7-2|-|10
ASSLDPGEQF
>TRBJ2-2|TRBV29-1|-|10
SAMRNTGELF
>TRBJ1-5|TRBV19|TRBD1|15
ASSIAAGQGGDQPQH
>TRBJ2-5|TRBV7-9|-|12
ASSLVSGTAYQY
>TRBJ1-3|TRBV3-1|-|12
ASSPEIPGNTIY